One and the same sample provided the 6 T cell receptor beta chains below, sequenced in a study of cytomegalovirus exposure and HLA in healthy donors. Vbeta (60) and Jbeta (13) primers were used in the PCR. The assay was immunoSEQ multiplex PCR, and TCRdb's table has in-frame clones only and misses some. This sample has approximately 170,000 clones, with 81% found just once. Sequenced sample: PBMCs. These receptors were taken from a man aged 45-65 years in good health and CMV-seropositive.

V gene TRBV19 combines with J gene TRBJ2-7; 10 bases align to TRBD1. Per germline, CDR1 LNHDA and CDR2 SQIVND (reference sequence). CDR3 length: 16 residues. J was trimmed by 3 bases and V by 8 bases; bases with no gene match: 13. CDR3 nucleotides: TGTGCCAGTTTGGACAGGGGGGTACAAACAAACTACGAGCAGTACTTC. Amino acids: CASLDRGVQTNYEQYF.

This sequence joins TRBV5-4 and TRBJ2-1, with 9 bases fitting TRBD2. Trimming removed 5 bases from V and 7 bases from J; junction bases left unmatched: 10. The CDR3 length is 15 residues. The germline V gene encodes CDR1 SGHNT and CDR2 YYREEE (reference sequence). The CDR3 loop reads CASRIGGSGGNEQFF. CDR3 in DNA: TGTGCCAGCAGGATCGGGGGCAGCGGGGGGAATGAGCAGTTCTTC.

DNA for the CDR3: TGTGCCAGCTCACCGGGACAGGGGATGGTGAACACTGAAGCTTTCTTT. Its protein product is CASSPGQGMVNTEAFF. The V call is TRBV18, the J call TRBJ1-1; 10 bases fit TRBD1. The germline CDR1 and CDR2 sequences are KGHSH and LQKENI. This CDR3 is built from 16 residues. The V and J ends lost 3 bases and 0 bases, in that order; junction bases with no gene match: 4.

V gene TRBV18 combines with J gene TRBJ2-7; a possible D gene is TRBD2 (5 bases). V was trimmed by 1 base and J by 3 bases, leaving 13 bases between them. This CDR3 has 15 residues. Germline CDR1 is KGHSH and CDR2 is LQKENI. CDR3 bases: TGTGCCAGCTCACCACTTTCTACTAGTATCTACGAGCAGTACTTC. Amino acid sequence: CASSPLSTSIYEQYF.

The V gene is TRBV7-9, the J gene TRBJ1-4, with 9 bases identical to TRBD1. Germline CDR1 is SEHNR and CDR2 is FQNEAQ (reference sequence). The junction had 14 bases not matched to a gene; V was cut back by 6 bases and J by 3 bases. The CDR3 is 18 amino acids. In DNA form, the CDR3 reads TGTGCCAGCAGTTCGTCGGGACAGGGATTTTCGGCTAATGAAAAACTGTTTTTT. Protein product: CASSSSGQGFSANEKLFF.

The gene calls are TRBV7-6 and TRBJ2-2, with 12 bases that match TRBD2. This CDR3 is 15 amino acids long. The germline CDR1 and CDR2 sequences are SGHVS and FNYEAQ. V trimming: 5 bases; J trimming: 5 bases; junction bases outside the gene matches: 3. The CDR3 bases are TGTGCCAGCAGCAAGACTAGCGGGAGAACCGGGGAGCTGTTTTTT. As protein: CASSKTSGRTGELFF.